The clone carrying this T cell receptor (beta chain) was counted a single time. Germline V gene data show CDR1 as SGDLS and CDR2 as YYNGEE. The CDR3 extends over 16 amino acids. V lost 4 bases, J lost 3 bases, and 5 bases stayed unmatched. This sample stems from a study of blood T cell repertoires in COVID-19. About the research overall: Some COVID-19 samples were acute and others convalescent; all came from the United States, Italy and Spain. PBMCs, B-cell-depleted T cells, or T cells were the source of the cDNA or gDNA that made up the material.

Some clones are missing from TCRdb's copy, which holds only in-frame ones; the method was immunoSEQ multiplex PCR. The table lists 250,000 to 400,000 clones, about 89% of them singletons. The sequencing sample was made of PBMCs or T cells enriched from blood (not recorded which). The chain couples TRBV9 to TRBJ2-1; 12 bases are shared with TRBD2. The sequence was collected from a man aged 55 to 70 who had recovered from COVID-19. CDR3 sequence (DNA): TGTGCCAGCAGCCCCGGACTAGCGGGGATCTACAATGAGCAGTTCTTC. Translation gives CASSPGLAGIYNEQFF.